Listed below are T cell receptor beta chains from one sample, sequenced in a study of OX40 agonist ivuxolimab in advanced cancers. Method: immunoSEQ multiplex PCR; TCRdb's copy keeps in-frame clones and lacks some. This table holds 95,000 to 110,000 clones, 80% to 95% found once. Here the sequenced sample was CD4+ or CD8+ T cells sorted from blood, taken in a trial of the OX40 agonist ivuxolimab. Source of these receptors: an adult with an advanced solid tumor such as melanoma, head and neck, liver or kidney cancer. The CDR3 runs from the conserved cysteine through the conserved F or W. Fields, in order: clone size, V gene, J gene, D gene, CDR3 protein, CDR3 DNA. A D gene is named only where the DNA matches it firmly. Rows may omit the clone size; those that give it use once, few, many or a size class.

abundance: NA
v_gene: TRBV5-1
j_gene: TRBJ2-7
d_gene: NA
CDR3aa: CASSLALQGYEQYF
CDR3nt: TGCGCCAGCAGCTTGGCCTTGCAGGGTTACGAGCAGTACTTC

abundance: NA
v_gene: TRBV19
j_gene: TRBJ1-5
d_gene: NA
CDR3aa: CASKVGTLDNQPQHF
CDR3nt: TGTGCCAGTAAAGTTGGGACCCTAGACAATCAGCCCCAGCATTTT

abundance: NA
v_gene: TRBV7-8
j_gene: TRBJ2-7
d_gene: NA
CDR3aa: CASSLQTGIYEQYF
CDR3nt: TGTGCCAGCAGCTTACAGACGGGAATCTACGAGCAGTACTTC

abundance: NA
v_gene: TRBV9
j_gene: TRBJ2-7
d_gene: NA
CDR3aa: CASSPARPGSYEQYF
CDR3nt: TGTGCCAGCAGCCCCGCTCGGCCGGGGTCCTACGAGCAGTACTTC

abundance: once
v_gene: TRBV25-1
j_gene: TRBJ1-2
d_gene: NA
CDR3aa: CASPRRDRPVRGYTF
CDR3nt: TGTGCCAGCCCCCGACGAGACAGGCCGGTTCGGGGCTACACCTTC

abundance: NA
v_gene: TRBV14
j_gene: TRBJ2-2
d_gene: TRBD2
CDR3aa: CASRRAGVNTGELFF
CDR3nt: TGTGCCAGCAGACGAGCGGGAGTGAACACCGGGGAGCTGTTTTTT

abundance: NA
v_gene: TRBV27
j_gene: TRBJ2-1
d_gene: NA
CDR3aa: CASTMWYRGSSYNEQFF
CDR3nt: TGTGCCAGCACTATGTGGTATCGGGGAAGCTCCTACAATGAGCAGTTCTTC

abundance: few
v_gene: TRBV19
j_gene: TRBJ1-4
d_gene: NA
CDR3aa: CASSIRLATNEKLFF
CDR3nt: TGTGCCAGTAGTATTAGGCTGGCAACTAATGAAAAACTGTTTTTT

abundance: few
v_gene: TRBV6-5
j_gene: TRBJ1-2
d_gene: NA
CDR3aa: CASSYSPVYGYTF
CDR3nt: TGTGCCAGCAGTTACTCACCCGTCTATGGCTACACCTTC

abundance: NA
v_gene: TRBV28
j_gene: TRBJ2-1
d_gene: TRBD2
CDR3aa: CASSMGTSGYNEQFF
CDR3nt: TGTGCCAGCAGTATGGGGACTAGCGGCTACAATGAGCAGTTCTTC

abundance: NA
v_gene: TRBV10-3
j_gene: TRBJ1-4
d_gene: TRBD1
CDR3aa: CAISQTGPEYNEKLFF
CDR3nt: TGTGCCATCAGCCAGACAGGGCCGGAATATAATGAAAAACTGTTTTTT

abundance: once
v_gene: TRBV7-3
j_gene: TRBJ2-1
d_gene: TRBD2
CDR3aa: CASSPGTSGFNEQFF
CDR3nt: TGTGCCAGCAGCCCCGGGACTAGCGGGTTCAATGAGCAGTTCTTC

abundance: NA
v_gene: TRBV6-1
j_gene: TRBJ1-4
d_gene: NA
CDR3aa: CASSEAGTYEKLFF
CDR3nt: TGTGCCAGCAGTGAAGCCGGGACATATGAAAAACTGTTTTTT

abundance: NA
v_gene: TRBV5-8
j_gene: TRBJ1-2
d_gene: TRBD1
CDR3aa: CASSPNRDRALYGYTF
CDR3nt: TGTGCCAGCAGCCCCAACCGGGACAGGGCCCTCTATGGCTACACCTTC

abundance: NA
v_gene: TRBV4-2
j_gene: TRBJ2-2
d_gene: NA
CDR3aa: CASSQARRAGELFF
CDR3nt: TGTGCCAGCAGCCAAGCCAGGCGGGCCGGGGAGCTGTTTTTT

abundance: NA
v_gene: TRBV7-8
j_gene: TRBJ1-1
d_gene: NA
CDR3aa: CASSLRGVGAEAFF
CDR3nt: TGTGCCAGCAGCTTAAGAGGGGTCGGGGCTGAAGCTTTCTTT

abundance: NA
v_gene: TRBV29-1
j_gene: TRBJ2-1
d_gene: TRBD1
CDR3aa: CSVRSSGQGYNEQFF
CDR3nt: TGCAGCGTTCGGAGTTCGGGACAGGGCTACAATGAGCAGTTCTTC

abundance: few
v_gene: TRBV6-5
j_gene: TRBJ1-3
d_gene: NA
CDR3aa: CASSYDGNTIYF
CDR3nt: TGTGCCAGCAGTTACGATGGGAACACCATATATTTT

abundance: NA
v_gene: TRBV19
j_gene: TRBJ1-1
d_gene: NA
CDR3aa: CASRSTEAFF
CDR3nt: TGTGCCAGTAGAAGCACTGAAGCTTTCTTT

abundance: NA
v_gene: TRBV5-8
j_gene: TRBJ2-1
d_gene: NA
CDR3aa: CASSLGAGEGNEQFF
CDR3nt: TGTGCCAGCAGCTTGGGGGCAGGGGAAGGCAATGAGCAGTTCTTC